A single sample is the source of the 14 T cell receptor beta chains below, sequenced in a study of blood T cell repertoires in COVID-19. TCRdb keeps only in-frame clones here, not all; method: immunoSEQ multiplex PCR. This sample has more than 150,000 clones, with over 75% found just once. The sequenced material came from PBMCs or T cells enriched from blood (not recorded which). Receptors originate from a man over 45 who had recovered from COVID-19.

The DNA for the CDR3 is TGTGCCAGCAGCCCAGACAGGTTGAACACTGAAGCTTTCTTT. As protein: CASSPDRLNTEAFF. This rearrangement joins TRBV7-2 to TRBJ1-1; possible D gene TRBD1, 6 bases. V gave up 5 bases and J gave up 0 bases, with 10 bases separating them. From germline, CDR1 is SGHTA and CDR2 FQGNSA. This CDR3 region has 14 residues.

The V and J genes are TRBV10-3 and TRBJ1-1; no reliable D call. The V and J ends lost 6 bases and 5 bases respectively, with 7 bases between them. Germline-derived CDR1 and CDR2 are ENHRY and SYGVKD. The CDR3 covers 11 residues. The CDR3 here is CAIRETTEAFF. In DNA form, the CDR3 reads TGTGCCATCAGGGAGACTACTGAAGCTTTCTTT.

This rearrangement joins TRBV28 to TRBJ2-7; maybe TRBD2 (7 bases). The CDR3 is made up of 14 amino acids. The germline V gene has CDR1 MDHEN and CDR2 SYDVKM. Trimming took 10 bases from V and 6 from J, leaving 22 bases between them. The CDR3 reads CATGRGAVGLEQYF. CDR3 in DNA: TGTGCCACCGGCCGGGGGGCGGTGGGGCTCGAGCAGTACTTC.

The gene calls are TRBV28 and TRBJ2-2; D gene ambiguous. With 7 bases removed from V and 0 bases from J, the gap between germline ends came to 12 bases. The V gene's germline CDR1 is MDHEN and CDR2 SYDVKM. This CDR3 is built from 15 residues. CDR3 DNA sequence: TGTGCCAGCATCCCCTGGCAGGCGAACACCGGGGAGCTGTTTTTT. As protein: CASIPWQANTGELFF.

This chain links TRBV19 with TRBJ2-7; possibly TRBD1 for D (6 bases). Germline-derived CDR1 and CDR2 are LNHDA and SQIVND (reference sequence). The ends were cut back, 7 bases at V and 6 bases at J, with 16 bases in the middle. This CDR3 is 13 amino acids long. The CDR3: CASTAQGISEQYF. CDR3 nucleotides: TGTGCCAGTACTGCTCAGGGGATAAGCGAGCAGTACTTC.

The chain employs TRBV18 and TRBJ2-5; 11 positions agree with TRBD2. CDR3 length: 15 amino acids. The V segment lost 4 bases and the J segment 4 bases; nucleotides outside the gene matches: 5. Germline CDR1 is KGHSH and CDR2 is LQKENI. CDR3 DNA sequence: TGTGCCAGCTCACTAGACGGACTAGCGGGAGAGACCCAGTACTTC. Protein product: CASSLDGLAGETQYF. The full variable domain, rest sourced from reference TRBV18 and TRBJ2-5, is NAGVMQNPRHLVRRRGQEARLRCSPMKGHSHVYWYRQLPEEGLKFMVYLQKENIIDESGMPKERFSAEFPKEGPSILRIQQVVRGDSAAYFCASSLDGLAGETQYFGPGTRLLVL.

The chain joins TRBV7-8 to TRBJ2-1; 12 positions match TRBD1. Trimming cost V 2 bases and J 3 bases; bases outside gene matches: 11. The CDR3 contains 19 residues. Per the germline V gene, CDR1 is SGHVS and CDR2 is FQNEAQ. CDR3 sequence: CASSLRDRGRKIFYNEQFF. The CDR3 nucleotides are TGTGCCAGCAGCTTAAGGGACAGGGGGCGCAAAATATTCTACAATGAGCAGTTCTTC.

The rearrangement joins TRBV7-3 to TRBJ1-3; TRBD1 aligns across 7 bases. There are 14 residues in the CDR3. V dropped 6 bases and J dropped 4; count of bases not matched to a gene: 6. Germline CDR1 and CDR2: SGHTA and FQGTGA. CDR3 in DNA: TGTGCCAGCAGTCCAGGGGGGTCCGGAAACACCATATATTTT. Protein sequence: CASSPGGSGNTIYF.

This chain connects TRBV7-3 to TRBJ1-3; D is undetermined. CDR1 and CDR2 (germline): SGHTA, FQGTGA. The CDR3 sequence is 13 residues long. Trimming shortened V by 3 bases and J by 2 bases, and 5 bases separated the two germline ends. As DNA, the CDR3 is TGTGCCAGCAGCTTCTCGGCTGGAAACACCATATATTTT. Protein sequence: CASSFSAGNTIYF.

V and J are TRBV5-1 and TRBJ1-1; 8 bases are shared with TRBD1. CDR1 and CDR2 from the germline V gene are SGHRS and YFSETQ. The CDR3 consists of 13 residues. Unmatched junction bases numbered 4, after V lost 5 bases and J lost 4 bases. This CDR3 is CASRVTGVTEAFF. The CDR3 DNA is TGCGCCAGCAGGGTGACAGGGGTCACTGAAGCTTTCTTT.

The J gene is TRBJ1-1, the V gene TRBV7-9; no firm D call. Trimming took off 5 bases at V and 0 bases at J, with 19 bases between the two ends. From germline, CDR1 is SEHNR and CDR2 FQNEAQ (reference sequence). The CDR3 has 17 amino acids. CDR3 DNA: TGTGCCAGCAGCCCGAGCCCGGGAAGCCCCCTGAACACTGAAGCTTTCTTT. Translation gives CASSPSPGSPLNTEAFF.

The rearrangement joins TRBV5-4 to TRBJ2-7, with 10 bases aligning to TRBD2. Per germline, CDR1 SGHNT and CDR2 YYREEE (reference sequence). The CDR3 consists of 14 residues. V lost 4 bases, J lost 1 base, and 2 bases stayed unmatched. CDR3 region: CASSPSGSSYEQYF. CDR3 nucleotides: TGTGCCAGCAGCCCTAGCGGGAGTTCCTACGAGCAGTACTTC.

This chain uses TRBV7-2 with TRBJ2-1; 9 bases are shared with TRBD2. Trimming cost V 1 base and J 2 bases; bases outside gene matches: 6. CDR3 length: 17 residues. CDR1 SGHTA and CDR2 FQGNSA come from the germline V gene. CDR3 amino acids: CASSLGGRLAAYNEQFF. The CDR3 DNA reads as TGTGCCAGCAGCTTAGGCGGGCGACTAGCGGCCTACAATGAGCAGTTCTTC.

The V call is TRBV5-1, the J call TRBJ2-1; 7 bases fit TRBD2. This CDR3 spans 14 amino acids. V lost 0 bases and J lost 5; bases outside the gene matches: 2. Germline-derived CDR1 and CDR2 are SGHRS and YFSETQ. CDR3 sequence: CASSLVLADNEQFF. In nucleotides, the CDR3 is TGCGCCAGCAGCTTGGTGCTAGCGGACAATGAGCAGTTCTTC.